The 26 T cell receptor beta chains below all came from one sample that was sequenced in a study of T-cell memory formation after mild COVID-19. TCRdb reprocessed the 5' RACE reads via MiXCR and lists one record per CDR3 protein. This sample has 200,000 to 250,000 distinct CDR3 sequences, with 15% to 20% found just once. The sample taken for sequencing was PBMCs or a T cell subset sorted from them (not recorded which). These receptors originate from a man aged 18 to 30 who had mild COVID-19 (a few samples of this study predate the infection). Cell type and time point are not known.

The chain carries TRBV20-1 and TRBJ1-2; D might be TRBD1 (5 bases). Germline V gene data show CDR1 as DFQATT and CDR2 as SNEGSKA (reference sequence). This CDR3 has 12 amino acids. The V end lost 3 bases, the J end lost 8 bases, and 13 bases lay between the germline ends. CDR3 amino acids: CSARGTVEGYTF. In DNA, the CDR3 is TGCAGTGCTAGGGGGACGGTTGAGGGCTACACCTTC.

The chain links TRBV7-3 to TRBJ2-3; no firm D call. The V end lost 1 base, the J end lost 4 bases, and 12 bases lay between the germline ends. This CDR3 contains 15 residues. Per germline, CDR1 SGHTA and CDR2 FQGTGA. The CDR3, as DNA: TGTGCCAGCAGCTTAAGGAAGGGATGGGCAGATACGCAGTATTTT. Its translation: CASSLRKGWADTQYF.

This chain connects TRBV5-1 to TRBJ2-1; tentative D call: TRBD1 (6 bases). V lost 1 base to trimming and J lost 6 bases, with 11 bases between them. CDR3 length equals 14 residues. Per the germline V gene, CDR1 is SGHRS and CDR2 is YFSETQ. The DNA of the CDR3 is TGCGCCAGCAGCTTGAGTGGACAGTTCAATGAGCAGTTCTTC. It encodes CASSLSGQFNEQFF.

The chain combines TRBV6-1 with TRBJ1-5; D is unclear. Trimming left V 7 bases short and J 6 bases short, with 10 bases between. Germline loops: CDR1 MNHNS, CDR2 SASEGT. The CDR3 contains 12 residues. The CDR3 sequence is CASTAAVQPQHF. In DNA form, the CDR3 reads TGTGCCAGCACGGCGGCCGTTCAGCCCCAGCATTTT.

In its sample, this clonotype was seen many times. The chain uses TRBV10-3 and TRBJ2-2, with D perhaps being TRBD1 or TRBD2 (5 bases each). This CDR3 spans 15 amino acids. Germline V gene lookup returns CDR1 ENHRY and CDR2 SYGVKD. Trimming took 3 bases from V and 5 from J, leaving 13 bases between them. In DNA, the CDR3 is TGTGCCATCAGTGACCCGAGAGGGGATACCGGGGAGCTGTTTTTT. Its protein is CAISDPRGDTGELFF.

This chain uses TRBV4-2 with TRBJ2-2; 11 bases agree with TRBD2. Losses at the gene ends were 4 bases for V and 4 bases for J; bases not matched to a gene: 5. The CDR3 contains 16 residues. Per germline, CDR1 LGHNA and CDR2 YNFKEQ. The CDR3: CASSRKLAGATGELFF. For the CDR3, the DNA is TGTGCCAGCAGCCGTAAACTAGCGGGGGCCACCGGGGAGCTGTTTTTT.

The J gene is TRBJ1-2, the V gene TRBV6-6, with 7 positions matching TRBD1. The CDR3 sequence is 16 residues long. J was trimmed by 4 bases and V by 5 bases; bases with no gene match: 13. Germline-derived CDR1 and CDR2 are MNHNY and SVGAGI (reference sequence). DNA of the CDR3: TGTGCCAGCAGTCCGGGCCGACAGGGCCTCGTCTATGGCTACACCTTC. The encoded protein is CASSPGRQGLVYGYTF.

The chain carries TRBV5-6 and TRBJ1-1; tentative D call: TRBD1 (5 bases). CDR3 size: 12 residues. Germline-derived CDR1 and CDR2 are SGHDT and YYEEEE. Trimming left V 3 bases short and J 11 bases short, with 14 bases between. The CDR3 here is CASSWRRGEAFF. The CDR3 nucleotides read TGTGCCAGCAGCTGGAGGAGGGGTGAGGCTTTCTTT.

This chain uses TRBV24-1 with TRBJ2-7; TRBD1 aligns across 8 bases. The germline V gene encodes CDR1 KGHDR and CDR2 SFDVKD. This CDR3 is built from 15 residues. J lost 7 bases, V lost 4 bases, and 11 bases had no gene match. CDR3 DNA: TGTGCCACCAGTGACTCCCGCGCAGGGGGCGAAGAGCAGTACTTC. It is translated as CATSDSRAGGEEQYF.

V and J are TRBV15 and TRBJ2-2; tentatively, D is TRBD2 (5 bases). V lost 4 bases to trimming and J lost 6 bases, with 18 bases between them. CDR3 length: 16 residues. The germline CDR1 and CDR2 sequences are LNHNV and YYDKDF (reference sequence). The CDR3 coding sequence is TGTGCCACCAGCAACCTACTAGTGCCTTGGTCCGGGGAGCTGTTTTTT. Protein sequence: CATSNLLVPWSGELFF.

The table lists this clonotype with a few counts. CDR3 DNA: TGTGCTAGTGGCTGGGGTGAAAAACTGTTTTTT. This codes for CASGWGEKLFF. The gene calls are TRBV12-5 and TRBJ1-4, with unresolved D. Trimming removed 6 bases at V and 7 bases at J, with 6 bases between. CDR3 length: 11 amino acids. Germline V gene lookup returns CDR1 LGHNT and CDR2 FRNRAP.

This clonotype has at least ten counts. The chain joins TRBV24-1 to TRBJ1-5, with D hard to call. Germline loops: CDR1 KGHDR, CDR2 SFDVKD. This CDR3 has 13 residues. V gave up 6 bases and J gave up 4 bases, with 9 bases separating them. The CDR3 spells CATSSQDNQPQHF. The CDR3 bases are TGTGCCACCAGTTCGCAGGATAATCAGCCCCAGCATTTT.

Comments on this clonotype: A much larger clone sits a single nucleotide away, making a read error possible. V gene TRBV5-5 combines with J gene TRBJ2-5; TRBD2 matches 12 bases. Germline V gene lookup returns CDR1 SGHKS and CDR2 YYEKEE (reference sequence). The length of the CDR3 is 14 residues. CDR3 sequence (DNA): TGTGCCAGCAGCTCGACTAGCGGGGGAAAGACCAAGTACTTC. Protein product: CASSSTSGGKTKYF. Based on the CDR3 plus reference TRBV5-5 and TRBJ2-5, the full variable domain is DAGVTQSPTHLIKTRGQQVTLRCSPISGHKSVSWYQQVLGQGPQFIFQYYEKEERGRGNFPDRFSARQFPNYSSELNVNALLLGDSALYLCASSSTSGGKTKYFGPGTRLLVL.

The V gene is TRBV6-5, the J gene TRBJ2-7; D unclear. V was shortened by 3 bases and J by 2 bases, with 14 bases between the two germline ends. Germline-derived CDR1 and CDR2 are MNHEY and SVGAGI. The CDR3 consists of 15 residues. The CDR3 nucleotides read TGTGCCAGCAGTTATTGGAGCACCGATCCCTACGAGCAGTACTTC. Translated: CASSYWSTDPYEQYF.

The sample holds many counts of this clonotype. This rearrangement joins TRBV24-1 to TRBJ1-4, with D perhaps TRBD1 (6 bases). This CDR3 is 15 amino acids long. The germline CDR1 and CDR2 sequences are KGHDR and SFDVKD. V was cut by 2 bases and J by 11 bases, with 17 bases left in between. The CDR3 coding sequence is TGTGCCACCAGTGATTACTCCCGGGGGCCTCCGAAACTGTTTTTT. Protein sequence: CATSDYSRGPPKLFF.

This clonotype was counted many times. The rearrangement links TRBV6-5 to TRBJ1-2; D gene unclear. This CDR3 comprises 14 residues. With 5 bases removed from V and 5 bases from J, the gap between germline ends came to 15 bases. CDR1 and CDR2 from the germline V gene are MNHEY and SVGAGI. The CDR3 DNA reads as TGTGCCAGCAGTAATGCCGGGAGGTGGTATGGCTACACCTTC. Its translation is CASSNAGRWYGYTF.

This clonotype was detected only a few times. This CDR3 reads CASSPNTGKETQYF. The CDR3 bases are TGCGCCAGCAGCCCAAATACAGGGAAAGAGACCCAGTACTTC. The chain joins TRBV5-1 to TRBJ2-5; maybe TRBD1 (6 bases). V lost 4 bases and J lost 3, with 13 bases in between. Germline V gene data show CDR1 as SGHRS and CDR2 as YFSETQ. This CDR3 has 14 residues.

The gene calls are TRBV6-5 and TRBJ2-1, with 7 bases matching TRBD2. The germline gives CDR1 MNHEY, CDR2 SVGAGI. V dropped 2 bases and J dropped 4; count of bases not matched to a gene: 5. The CDR3 has 15 residues. This chain's CDR3 is CASSYGSGEYNEQFF. The CDR3 region has the DNA TGTGCCAGCAGTTACGGGAGCGGGGAATACAATGAGCAGTTCTTC.

V gene TRBV7-9 combines with J gene TRBJ2-5; TRBD1 is a possible D gene (5 bases). V lost 2 bases to trimming and J lost 5 bases, with 12 bases between them. The CDR3 sequence is 14 residues long. Germline CDR1 SEHNR, CDR2 FQNEAQ (reference sequence). In DNA form, the CDR3 reads TGTGCCAGCAGCTTATCTGGGGCGTCGGAGACCCAGTACTTC. Translation gives CASSLSGASETQYF.

This clonotype was recorded a few times. The CDR3 protein is CSARPIRQGATGELFF. CDR3 nucleotide sequence: TGCAGTGCTAGACCTATCAGACAGGGGGCAACCGGGGAGCTGTTTTTT. The J gene is TRBJ2-2, the V gene TRBV20-1; TRBD1 agrees at 10 bases. This CDR3 has 16 amino acids. The germline V gene encodes CDR1 DFQATT and CDR2 SNEGSKA (reference sequence). V was pared by 2 bases and J by 5 bases, with 8 bases of the junction left unmatched.

The chain uses TRBV6-2 or TRBV6-3 and TRBJ2-5, with D tentatively TRBD1 or TRBD2 (5 bases each). Trimming took 2 bases from V and 5 from J, leaving 15 bases between them. The germline V gene encodes CDR1 MNHEY and CDR2 SVGEGT. The CDR3 totals 15 residues. The CDR3 sequence is CASSYGKGRSETQYF. The DNA for the CDR3 is TGTGCCAGCAGTTACGGGAAGGGACGTTCGGAGACCCAGTACTTC.

This clonotype has just a few counts. The chain joins TRBV12-3 or TRBV12-4 to TRBJ2-5, with D maybe TRBD2 (6 bases). This CDR3 has 15 amino acids. The ends were cut back, 4 bases at V and 5 bases at J, with 17 bases in the middle. CDR3: CASSSRRAPGETQYF. CDR3 DNA sequence: TGTGCCAGCAGTTCTAGGAGGGCGCCGGGGGAGACCCAGTACTTC.

This clonotype turned up a few times. The V gene is TRBV5-4, the J gene TRBJ2-1; D remains unclear. Deletions cut 0 bases from V and 0 bases from J, with 7 bases between. The CDR3 spans 15 residues. Germline V gene lookup returns CDR1 SGHNT and CDR2 YYREEE (reference sequence). The CDR3 coding sequence is TGTGCCAGCAGCTTGGGTGGCAGCTCCTACAATGAGCAGTTCTTC. Protein: CASSLGGSSYNEQFF.

In the case of this clonotype: An end of the junction does not agree with germline; a read error may underlie this. The rearrangement uses TRBV7-9 and TRBJ2-1; TRBD2 is a possible D gene (7 bases). CDR1 and CDR2 from the germline V gene are SEHNR and FQNEAQ (reference sequence). The length of the CDR3 is 13 residues. This CDR3 is CAGSQLGGPEQFF. DNA for the CDR3: TGTGCCGGCAGCCAACTCGGGGGGCCTGAGCAGTTCTTC.

The V gene is TRBV25-1, the J gene TRBJ1-1; D uncertain. Deletions cut 2 bases from V and 6 bases from J, with 10 bases between. Germline V gives CDR1 MGHDK, CDR2 SYGVNS. This CDR3 region has 13 residues. This CDR3 reads CASSEPGGSEAFF. The CDR3 coding sequence is TGTGCCAGCAGTGAACCCGGCGGATCTGAAGCTTTCTTT.

The sample holds a few counts of this clonotype. This rearrangement joins TRBV9 to TRBJ1-4; 7 bases match TRBD1. The CDR3 totals 12 residues. Trimming removed 6 bases from V and 5 bases from J; junction bases left unmatched: 1. From germline, CDR1 is SGDLS and CDR2 YYNGEE. The CDR3 reads CASTRGNEKLFF. In DNA form, the CDR3 reads TGTGCCAGCACCAGGGGGAATGAAAAACTGTTTTTT.